This TCR beta chain was captured in a study of identical twins (dated by TCRdb to 2015 to 2016). For context, the study as a whole: TCR alpha and beta repertoires from monozygotic twins, unrelated adults of various ages and cord blood were deep-sequenced to test whether fetal clonotypes persist. To rule out contamination, the twin experiments were replicated at different times with different library preparation protocols.

CDR1 MNHEY and CDR2 SVGEGT were looked up in the germline V gene. The CDR3 numbers 13 residues from cysteine through phenylalanine. The CDR3 DNA has 39 bases and is translated from base 1. V is shortened by 2 bases, J by 4 bases, and the region joining them spans 7 bases. This clonotype has a count of ten or more. No cognate antigen has been identified for it. The record has no base qualities; no much larger clone is one base away. The library was prepared using 5' RACE. Sequencing was performed on an Illumina HiSeq 2000. A universal primer binding site was introduced by template switching, and a unique molecular identifier was present in the final cDNA, enabling accurate counting of TCR cDNA molecules. Specific primers in the conserved constant-segment region were used to synthesize first-strand cDNA for the TCR alpha and beta chains. To control for contamination, every cDNA library carried two barcodes: a SMART-Mk sample barcode plus Illumina barcodes. TruSeq adapter sequences and Illumina sample barcodes were added in two successive PCR steps. The TCR alpha and beta cDNA libraries were sequenced on the Illumina HiSeq platform using custom primers. On the study's bioinformatics: Raw reads were processed with MiGEC to extract unique molecular identifiers, and MiXCR was used to determine CDR3 positions. For each individual, recombination models were inferred using an EM algorithm with the repgenHMM and IGoR tools. The tcR package in R was used for shared clonotype analysis, with sharing normalized by the product of cloneset sizes. To study raw recombination without the effects of thymic and clonal selection, out-of-frame nonproductive sequences were analyzed. The public reads were quality trimmed at Q25 with fastp and then assembled into clones with MiXCR by TCRdb, keeping productive beta chains. Each entry is one CDR3 protein sequence, shown with its most common DNA and genes. Here the V and J calls rest on TCRdb's processing, not on the authors' analysis. The sample table records 400,000 to 500,000 distinct CDR3 sequences; less than 20% of these occur just once. The top ten constitute 12% of the sample.

Broader findings and caveats from the paper: Because the same donors could not be followed over many years, the conclusions relied on cross-sectional statistical analysis. Out-of-frame TCR alpha sharing in monozygotic twins was systematically underestimated by recombination models, whereas sharing between unrelated individuals was in agreement with the recombination models. Fewer insertions were carried by abundant cord blood beta clonotypes, a similar but weaker trend appeared in young adult naive repertoires, and no such trend appeared in memory repertoires. Compared with coincidental sharing between unrelated individuals, out-of-frame TCR alpha sequences shared between twins showed an excess of sequences with low generation probability. Invariant T cells such as MAIT and iNKT could partly confound zero-insertion analyses, though diverse VJ usage argued against this for most clonotypes. A weaker excess of twin sharing was found in beta out-of-frame sequences because the signal-to-noise ratio was lowered by fewer shared sequences.

Only healthy Caucasian donors were included. Three unrelated non-twin adults were also sequenced: a male aged 18 to 29, a male aged 50 to 59 and a female aged 50 to 59. Using Miltenyi CD45RO+ enrichment and human naive T-cell isolation kits, memory (CD45RO+) and naive T cells were isolated from PBMC. Material for sequencing was naive T cells sorted from blood. What the cell subset or site label conveys for this sample: cells isolated with a human naive T-cell isolation kit. The receptor was isolated from a man between 45 and 60 years old in good health. The V and J segments used are TRBV6-2 or TRBV6-3 and TRBJ2-3, and TRBD1 may be the D gene, going by 6 matching bases. The DNA is as follows: TGTGCCAGCAGTTACGGGGGCTCAGATACGCAGTATTTT. This sequence encodes CASSYGGSDTQYF.